This paragraph covers one T cell receptor beta chain sequence. Its specificity is unknown. These data belong to a study of graft-versus-host responses after intestinal transplantation. Looking at the study overall: Recipients received multivisceral, liver-intestinal, or isolated intestinal transplants. Findings of the study overall: Ileal or blood samples showed some GvH clones first, and such clones were also found in recipient marrow.

V shed 2 bases, J shed 7 bases, and the junction held 5 bases outside the gene matches. CDR3 length: 13 amino acids. Germline V gene lookup returns CDR1 MDHEN and CDR2 SYDVKM. TCRdb's copy holds only in-frame clones and misses some; the assay was immunoSEQ multiplex PCR. The sample includes tens of thousands of clones, about 93% of them seen just once. This clonotype was sampled from a human patient who received an intestinal transplant, so some T cells may come from the graft donor. The sequencing used PBMCs, collected about 800 days after a first intestinal transplant, on the day of a second. V and J are TRBV28 and TRBJ2-7; TRBD2 aligns across 7 bases. CDR3 residues: CASSLAGAREQYF. As DNA, the CDR3 is TGTGCCAGCAGTTTAGCGGGAGCGCGGGAGCAGTACTTC.